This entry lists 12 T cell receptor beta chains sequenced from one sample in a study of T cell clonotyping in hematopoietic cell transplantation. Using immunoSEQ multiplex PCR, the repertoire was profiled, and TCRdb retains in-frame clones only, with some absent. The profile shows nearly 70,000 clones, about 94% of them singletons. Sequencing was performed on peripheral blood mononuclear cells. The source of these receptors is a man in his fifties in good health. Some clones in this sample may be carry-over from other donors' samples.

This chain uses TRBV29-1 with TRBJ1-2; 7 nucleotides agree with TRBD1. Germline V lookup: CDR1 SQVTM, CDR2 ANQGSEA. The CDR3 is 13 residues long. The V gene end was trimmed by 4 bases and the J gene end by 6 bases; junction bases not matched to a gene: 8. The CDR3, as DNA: TGCAGCGTTGCAGGGGGAGTACGTAATGGCTACACCTTC. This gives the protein CSVAGGVRNGYTF.

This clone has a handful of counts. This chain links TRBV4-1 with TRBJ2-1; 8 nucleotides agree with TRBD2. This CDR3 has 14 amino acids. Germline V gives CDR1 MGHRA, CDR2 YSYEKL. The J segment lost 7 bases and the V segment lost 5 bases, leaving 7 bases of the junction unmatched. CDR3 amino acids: CASSRAGEANEQFF. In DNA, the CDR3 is TGCGCCAGCAGCAGAGCGGGAGAGGCTAATGAGCAGTTCTTC.

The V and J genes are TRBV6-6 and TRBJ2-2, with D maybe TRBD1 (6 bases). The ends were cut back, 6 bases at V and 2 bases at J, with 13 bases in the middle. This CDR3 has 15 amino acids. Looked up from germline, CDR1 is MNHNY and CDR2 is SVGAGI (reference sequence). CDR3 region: CASRARGINTGELFF. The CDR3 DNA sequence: TGTGCCAGCAGGGCCAGGGGAATCAACACCGGGGAGCTGTTTTTT.

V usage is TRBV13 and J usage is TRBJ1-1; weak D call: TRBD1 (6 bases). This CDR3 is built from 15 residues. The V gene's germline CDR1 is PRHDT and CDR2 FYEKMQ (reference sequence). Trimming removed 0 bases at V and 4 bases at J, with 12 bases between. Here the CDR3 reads CASSLGGGGGTEAFF. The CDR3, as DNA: TGTGCCAGCAGCTTAGGCGGGGGGGGCGGCACTGAAGCTTTCTTT.

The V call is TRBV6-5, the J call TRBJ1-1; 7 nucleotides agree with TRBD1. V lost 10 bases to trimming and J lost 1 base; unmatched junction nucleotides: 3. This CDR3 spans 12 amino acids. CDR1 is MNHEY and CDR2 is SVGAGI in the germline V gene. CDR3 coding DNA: TGTGCCATCAGACAGGGGAACACTGAAGCTTTCTTT. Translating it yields CAIRQGNTEAFF.

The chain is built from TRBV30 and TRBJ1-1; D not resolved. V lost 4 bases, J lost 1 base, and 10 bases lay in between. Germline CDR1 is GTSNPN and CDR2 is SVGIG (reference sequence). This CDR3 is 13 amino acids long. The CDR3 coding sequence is TGTGCCTGGACATATGTAGAGAACACTGAAGCTTTCTTT. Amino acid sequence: CAWTYVENTEAFF. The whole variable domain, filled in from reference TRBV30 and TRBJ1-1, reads SQTIHQWPATLVQPVGSPLSLECTVEGTSNPNLYWYRQAAGRGLQLLFYSVGIGQISSEVPQNLSASRPQDRQFILSSKKLLLSDSGFYLCAWTYVENTEAFFGQGTRLTVV.

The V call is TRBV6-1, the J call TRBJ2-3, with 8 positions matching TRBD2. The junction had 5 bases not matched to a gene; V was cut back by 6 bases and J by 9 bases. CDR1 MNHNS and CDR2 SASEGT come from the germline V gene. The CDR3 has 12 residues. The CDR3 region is CASRRAGETQYF. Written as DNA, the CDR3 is TGTGCCAGCAGGAGAGCGGGAGAGACGCAGTATTTT.

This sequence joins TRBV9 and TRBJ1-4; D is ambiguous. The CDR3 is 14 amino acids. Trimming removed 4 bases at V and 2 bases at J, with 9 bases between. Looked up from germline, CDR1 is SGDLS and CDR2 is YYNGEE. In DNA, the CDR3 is TGTGCCAGCAGCCCGAGGGTGACTAATGAAAAACTGTTTTTT. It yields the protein CASSPRVTNEKLFF.

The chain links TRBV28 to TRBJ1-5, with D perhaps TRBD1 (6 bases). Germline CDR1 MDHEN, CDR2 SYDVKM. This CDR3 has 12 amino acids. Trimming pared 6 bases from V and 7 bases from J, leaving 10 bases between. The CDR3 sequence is CASRTGWQPQHF. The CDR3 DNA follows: TGTGCCAGCAGAACAGGGTGGCAGCCCCAGCATTTT.

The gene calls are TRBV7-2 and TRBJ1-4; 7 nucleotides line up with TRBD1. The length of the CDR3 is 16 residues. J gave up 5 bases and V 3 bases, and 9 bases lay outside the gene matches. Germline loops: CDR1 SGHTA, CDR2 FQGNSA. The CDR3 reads CASSLEFRDRNEKLFF. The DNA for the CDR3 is TGTGCCAGCAGCTTGGAATTCCGGGACAGAAATGAAAAACTGTTTTTT.

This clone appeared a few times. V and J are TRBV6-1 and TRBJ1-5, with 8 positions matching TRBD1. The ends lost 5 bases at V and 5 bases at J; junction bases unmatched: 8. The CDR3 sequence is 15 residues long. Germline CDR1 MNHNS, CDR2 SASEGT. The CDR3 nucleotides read TGTGCCAGCAGTCTGACAGGGGAAGGGTATCAGCCCCAGCATTTT. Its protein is CASSLTGEGYQPQHF.

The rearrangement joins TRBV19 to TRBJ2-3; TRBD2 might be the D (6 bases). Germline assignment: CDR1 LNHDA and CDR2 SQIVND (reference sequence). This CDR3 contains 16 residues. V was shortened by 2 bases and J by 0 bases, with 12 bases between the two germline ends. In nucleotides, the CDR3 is TGTGCCAGTAGTATATCCCCGAGCGGGAGCACAGATACGCAGTATTTT. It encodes CASSISPSGSTDTQYF.